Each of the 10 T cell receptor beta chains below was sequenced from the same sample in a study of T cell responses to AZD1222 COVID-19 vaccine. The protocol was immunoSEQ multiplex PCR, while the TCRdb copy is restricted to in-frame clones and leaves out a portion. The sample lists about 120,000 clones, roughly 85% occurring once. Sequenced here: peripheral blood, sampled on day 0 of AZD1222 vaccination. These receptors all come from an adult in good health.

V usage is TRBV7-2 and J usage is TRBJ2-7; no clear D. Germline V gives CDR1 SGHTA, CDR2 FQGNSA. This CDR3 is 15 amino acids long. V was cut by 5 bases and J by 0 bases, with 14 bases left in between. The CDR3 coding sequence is TGTGCCAGCAGCCCAAGGTCCACCGCCTCCTACGAGCAGTACTTC. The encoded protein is CASSPRSTASYEQYF.

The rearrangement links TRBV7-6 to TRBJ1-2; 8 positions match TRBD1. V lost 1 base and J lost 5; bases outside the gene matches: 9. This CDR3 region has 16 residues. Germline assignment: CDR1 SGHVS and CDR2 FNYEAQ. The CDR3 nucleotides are TGTGCCAGCAGCTTAGGGGTTGAGACAGGGGTATATGGCTACACCTTC. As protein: CASSLGVETGVYGYTF. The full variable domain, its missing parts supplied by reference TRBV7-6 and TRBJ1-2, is GAGVSQSPRYKVTKRGQDVALRCDPISGHVSLYWYRQALGQGPEFLTYFNYEAQQDKSGLPNDRFSAERPEGSISTLTIQRTEQRDSAMYRCASSLGVETGVYGYTFGSGTRLTVV.

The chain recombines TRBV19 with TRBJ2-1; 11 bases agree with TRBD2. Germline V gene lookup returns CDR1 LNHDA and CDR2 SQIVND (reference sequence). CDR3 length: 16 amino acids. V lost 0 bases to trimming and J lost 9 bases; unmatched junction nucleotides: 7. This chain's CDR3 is CASSIDLLAGGFEQFF. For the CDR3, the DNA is TGTGCCAGTAGTATAGATCTGTTAGCGGGGGGGTTTGAGCAGTTCTTC.

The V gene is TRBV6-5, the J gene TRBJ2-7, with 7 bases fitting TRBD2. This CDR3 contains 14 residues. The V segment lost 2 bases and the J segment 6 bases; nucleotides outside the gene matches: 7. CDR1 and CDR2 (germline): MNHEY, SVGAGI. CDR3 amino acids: CASSYGALAREQYF. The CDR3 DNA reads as TGTGCCAGCAGTTACGGGGCACTAGCGCGCGAGCAGTACTTC.

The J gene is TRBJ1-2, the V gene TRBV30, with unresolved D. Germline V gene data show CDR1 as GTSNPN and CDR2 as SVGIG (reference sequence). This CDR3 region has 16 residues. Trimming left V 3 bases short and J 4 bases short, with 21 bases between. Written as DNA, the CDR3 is TGTGCCTGGAGCCCACCGTCTGGGCAAACTACCTATGGCTACACCTTC. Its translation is CAWSPPSGQTTYGYTF.

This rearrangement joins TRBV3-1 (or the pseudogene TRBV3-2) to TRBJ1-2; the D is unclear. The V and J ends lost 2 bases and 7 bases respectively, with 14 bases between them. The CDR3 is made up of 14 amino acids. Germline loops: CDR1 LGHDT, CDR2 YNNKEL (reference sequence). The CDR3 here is CASSQIGSTIGYTF. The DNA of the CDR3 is TGTGCCAGCAGCCAAATCGGATCAACTATTGGCTACACCTTC.

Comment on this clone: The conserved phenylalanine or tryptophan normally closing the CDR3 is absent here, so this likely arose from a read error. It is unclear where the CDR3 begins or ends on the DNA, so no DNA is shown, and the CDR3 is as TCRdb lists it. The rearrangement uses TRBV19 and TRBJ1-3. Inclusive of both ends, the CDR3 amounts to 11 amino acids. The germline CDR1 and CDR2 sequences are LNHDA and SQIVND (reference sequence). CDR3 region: CASSIRTTGNS.

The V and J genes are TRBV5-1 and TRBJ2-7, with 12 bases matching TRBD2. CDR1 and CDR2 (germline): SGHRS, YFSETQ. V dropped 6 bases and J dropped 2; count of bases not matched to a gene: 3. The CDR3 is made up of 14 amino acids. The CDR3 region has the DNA TGCGCCAGCACCGGACTAGCGGGAACCTACGAGCAGTACTTC. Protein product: CASTGLAGTYEQYF. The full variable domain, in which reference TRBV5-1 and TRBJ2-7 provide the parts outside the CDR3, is KAGVTQTPRYLIKTRGQQVTLSCSPISGHRSVSWYQQTPGQGLQFLFEYFSETQRNKGNFPGRFSGRQFSNSRSEMNVSTLELGDSALYLCASTGLAGTYEQYFGPGTRLTVT.

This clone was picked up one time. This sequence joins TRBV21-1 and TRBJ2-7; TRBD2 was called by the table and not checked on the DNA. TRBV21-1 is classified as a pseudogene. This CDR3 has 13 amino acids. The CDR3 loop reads CASSKTLAYEQYF. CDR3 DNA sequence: TGTGCCAGCAGCAAAACCCTAGCTTACGAGCAGTACTTC.

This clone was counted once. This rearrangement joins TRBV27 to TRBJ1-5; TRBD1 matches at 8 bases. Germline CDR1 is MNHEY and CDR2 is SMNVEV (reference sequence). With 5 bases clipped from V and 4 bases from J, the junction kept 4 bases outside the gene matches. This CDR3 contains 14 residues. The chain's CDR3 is CASSPRTGNQPQHF. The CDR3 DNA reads TGTGCCAGCAGTCCCAGGACAGGGAATCAGCCCCAGCATTTT.